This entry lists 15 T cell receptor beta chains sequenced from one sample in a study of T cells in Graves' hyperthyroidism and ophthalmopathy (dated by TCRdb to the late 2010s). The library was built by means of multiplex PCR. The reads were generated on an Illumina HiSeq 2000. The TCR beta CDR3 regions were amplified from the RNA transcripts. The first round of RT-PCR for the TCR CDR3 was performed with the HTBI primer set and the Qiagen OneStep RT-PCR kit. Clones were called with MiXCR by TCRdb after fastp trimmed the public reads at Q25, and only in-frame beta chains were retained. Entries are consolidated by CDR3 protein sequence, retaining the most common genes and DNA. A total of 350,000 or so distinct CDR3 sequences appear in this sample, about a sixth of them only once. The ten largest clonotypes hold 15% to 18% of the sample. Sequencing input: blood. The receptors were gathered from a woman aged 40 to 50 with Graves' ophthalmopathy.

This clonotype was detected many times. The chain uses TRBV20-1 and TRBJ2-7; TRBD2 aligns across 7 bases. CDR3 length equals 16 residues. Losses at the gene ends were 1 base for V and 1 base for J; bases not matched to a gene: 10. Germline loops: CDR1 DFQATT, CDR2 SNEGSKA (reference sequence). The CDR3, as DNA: TGCAGTGCTAGAGGTCCATCCCGGGGGGTTTCCTACGAGCAGTACTTC. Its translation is CSARGPSRGVSYEQYF.

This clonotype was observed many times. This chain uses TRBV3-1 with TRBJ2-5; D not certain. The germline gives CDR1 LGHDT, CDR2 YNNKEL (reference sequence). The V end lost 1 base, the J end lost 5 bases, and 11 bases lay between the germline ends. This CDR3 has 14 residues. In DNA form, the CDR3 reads TGTGCCAGCAGCCAAGGATTCTTCGTCGAGACCCAGTACTTC. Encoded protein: CASSQGFFVETQYF.

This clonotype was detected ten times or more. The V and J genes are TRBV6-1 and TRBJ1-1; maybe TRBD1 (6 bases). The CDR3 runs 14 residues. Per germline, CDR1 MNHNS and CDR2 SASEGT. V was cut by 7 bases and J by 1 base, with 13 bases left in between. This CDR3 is CASTPPGQNTEAFF. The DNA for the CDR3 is TGTGCCAGCACTCCCCCGGGACAGAACACTGAAGCTTTCTTT.

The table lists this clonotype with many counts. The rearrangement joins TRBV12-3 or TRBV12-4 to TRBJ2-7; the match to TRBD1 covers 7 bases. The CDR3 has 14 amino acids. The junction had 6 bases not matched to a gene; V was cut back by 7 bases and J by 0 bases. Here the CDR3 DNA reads TGTGCCAGCACCCCACAGGGGACCTCCTACGAGCAGTACTTC. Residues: CASTPQGTSYEQYF.

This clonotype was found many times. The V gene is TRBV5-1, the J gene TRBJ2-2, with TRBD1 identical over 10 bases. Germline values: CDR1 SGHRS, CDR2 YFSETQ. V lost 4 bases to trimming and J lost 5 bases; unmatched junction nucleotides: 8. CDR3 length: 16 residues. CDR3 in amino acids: CASSSQGQGMTGELFF. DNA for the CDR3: TGCGCCAGCAGCAGCCAGGGACAGGGGATGACCGGGGAGCTGTTTTTT.

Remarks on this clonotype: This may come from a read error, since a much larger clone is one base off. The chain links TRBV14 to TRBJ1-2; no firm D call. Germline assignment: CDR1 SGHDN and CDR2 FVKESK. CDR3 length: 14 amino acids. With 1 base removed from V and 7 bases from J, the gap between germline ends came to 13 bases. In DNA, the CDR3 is TGTGCCAGCAGCCAAGTGATGGCACGCGGTGGCTACACCTTC. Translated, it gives CASSQVMARGGYTF. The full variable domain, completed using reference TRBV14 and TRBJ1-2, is EAGVTQFPSHSVIEKGQTVTLRCDPISGHDNLYWYRRVMGKEIKFLLHFVKESKQDESGMPNNRFLAERTGGTYSTLKVQPAELEDSGVYFCASSQVMARGGYTFGSGTRLTVV.

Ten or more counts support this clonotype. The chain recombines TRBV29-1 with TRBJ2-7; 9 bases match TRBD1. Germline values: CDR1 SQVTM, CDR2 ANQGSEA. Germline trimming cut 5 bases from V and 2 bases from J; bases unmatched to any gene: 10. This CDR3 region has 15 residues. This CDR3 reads CSVIHPDRGAYEQYF. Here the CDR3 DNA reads TGCAGCGTTATCCACCCCGACAGGGGGGCCTACGAGCAGTACTTC.

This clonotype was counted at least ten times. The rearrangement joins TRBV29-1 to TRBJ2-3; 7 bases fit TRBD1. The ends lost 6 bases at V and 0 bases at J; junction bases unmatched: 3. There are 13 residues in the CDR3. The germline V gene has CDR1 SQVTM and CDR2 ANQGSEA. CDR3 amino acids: CSVTGTSTDTQYF. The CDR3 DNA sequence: TGCAGCGTGACAGGGACAAGCACAGATACGCAGTATTTT.

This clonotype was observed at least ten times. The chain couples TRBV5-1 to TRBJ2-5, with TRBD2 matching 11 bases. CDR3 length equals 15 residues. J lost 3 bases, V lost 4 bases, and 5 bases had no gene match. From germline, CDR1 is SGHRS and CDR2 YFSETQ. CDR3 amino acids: CASSRGTSGKETQYF. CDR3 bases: TGCGCCAGCAGCCGTGGGACTAGCGGAAAAGAGACCCAGTACTTC.

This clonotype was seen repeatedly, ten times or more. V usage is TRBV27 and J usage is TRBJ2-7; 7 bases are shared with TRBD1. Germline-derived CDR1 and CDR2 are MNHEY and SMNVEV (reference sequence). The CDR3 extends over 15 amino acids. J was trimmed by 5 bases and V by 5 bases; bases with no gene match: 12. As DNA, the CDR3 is TGTGCCAGCAGTCTGACCGGGACAGTTCTGCACGAGCAGTACTTC. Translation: CASSLTGTVLHEQYF.

CDR3 protein: CASSLGTGVHQPQHF. DNA for the CDR3: TGTGCCAGCAGCCTCGGGACAGGGGTGCATCAGCCCCAGCATTTT. The genes are TRBV28 and TRBJ1-5; TRBD1 agrees at 10 bases. CDR3 size: 15 residues. V shed 6 bases and J 5 bases; nucleotides not matched to a gene: 7. CDR1 MDHEN and CDR2 SYDVKM come from the germline V gene. Using reference TRBV28 and TRBJ1-5 for the parts outside the CDR3, the full variable domain is DVKVTQSSRYLVKRTGEKVFLECVQDMDHENMFWYRQDPGLGLRLIYFSYDVKMKEKGDIPEGYSVSREKKERFSLILESASTNQTSMYLCASSLGTGVHQPQHFGDGTRLSIL.

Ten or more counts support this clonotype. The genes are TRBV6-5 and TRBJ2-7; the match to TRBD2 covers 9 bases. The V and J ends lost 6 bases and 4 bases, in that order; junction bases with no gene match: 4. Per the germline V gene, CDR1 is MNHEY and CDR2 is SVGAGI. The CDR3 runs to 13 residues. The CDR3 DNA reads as TGTGCCAGCAGCCGGACTAGCGCTTACGAGCAGTACTTC. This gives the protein CASSRTSAYEQYF.

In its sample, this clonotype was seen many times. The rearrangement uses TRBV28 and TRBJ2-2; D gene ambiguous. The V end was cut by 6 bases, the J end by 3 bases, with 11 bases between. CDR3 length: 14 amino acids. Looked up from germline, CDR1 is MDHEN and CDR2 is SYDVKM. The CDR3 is CASSLRTDTGELFF. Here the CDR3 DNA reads TGTGCCAGCAGCCTAAGGACGGACACCGGGGAGCTGTTTTTT.

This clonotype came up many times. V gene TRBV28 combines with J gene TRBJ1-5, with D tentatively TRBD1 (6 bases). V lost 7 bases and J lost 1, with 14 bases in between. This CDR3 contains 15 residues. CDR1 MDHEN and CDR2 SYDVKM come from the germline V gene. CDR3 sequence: CASTRGATSNQPQHF. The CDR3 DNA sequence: TGTGCCAGCACTCGGGGGGCGACGAGCAATCAGCCCCAGCATTTT. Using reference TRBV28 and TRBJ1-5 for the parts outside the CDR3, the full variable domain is DVKVTQSSRYLVKRTGEKVFLECVQDMDHENMFWYRQDPGLGLRLIYFSYDVKMKEKGDIPEGYSVSREKKERFSLILESASTNQTSMYLCASTRGATSNQPQHFGDGTRLSIL.

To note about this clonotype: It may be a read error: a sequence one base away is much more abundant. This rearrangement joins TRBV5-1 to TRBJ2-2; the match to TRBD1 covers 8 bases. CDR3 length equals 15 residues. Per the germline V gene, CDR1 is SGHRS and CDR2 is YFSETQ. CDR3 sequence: CASSVDRANIGELFF. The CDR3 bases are TGCGCCAGCAGCGTGGACAGGGCGAACATCGGGGAGCTGTTTTTT.